This TCR beta chain stems from a study of OX40 agonist ivuxolimab in advanced cancers. Sequenced by immunoSEQ multiplex PCR; TCRdb stores in-frame clones only, minus some. The sample holds roughly 41,000 clones, 86% seen once. Findings and caveats of the study: Low normalized T-cell clonal expansion was additionally recorded for some nonresponders.

Points on this clone: Its specificity is not known.

The CDR3 has 15 amino acids. Germline V CDR1 and CDR2: MNHEY, SVGAGI. V lost 0 bases to trimming and J lost 6 bases; unmatched junction nucleotides: 7. The material was CD4+ or CD8+ T cells sorted from blood, obtained in a trial of the OX40 agonist ivuxolimab. This chain joins TRBV6-5 and TRBJ1-2, with 7 bases lining up with TRBD1. The TCR was taken from an adult with an advanced solid tumor such as melanoma, head and neck, liver or kidney cancer. The CDR3 nucleotides read TGTGCCAGCAGTTACTCGGGAGGGGGCGTCGATGGCTACACCTTC. Translated, it gives CASSYSGGGVDGYTF.